Listed below are T cell receptor beta chains from one sample, sequenced in a study of beta chain features in type 1 diabetes. The data were produced by immunoSEQ multiplex PCR, yet TCRdb's version contains in-frame clones alone and is incomplete. The table has 300,000 to 450,000 clones, about 10% seen once; the top ten hold over 0.45%. Input material: central memory CD4+ T cells from blood. The receptors shown here come from a man aged 25 to 45 with type 1 diabetes. The CDR3 runs from the conserved cysteine through the conserved F or W. Fields, in order: CDR3 length, V gene, clone size, D gene, J gene, CDR3 DNA, CDR3 protein. The D gene is left open where the match is weak. Some rows mark clone size as missing; the rest say once, few, many or name a class of expanded clone.

14	TRBV7-9	many	.	TRBJ2-3	TGTGCCAGCAGCTTTTCTTTGGCCACAGATACGCAGTATTTT	CASSFSLATDTQYF
15	TRBV7-8	.	TRBD1	TRBJ2-5	TGTGCCAGCAACAGCCGGGACAGGGATGGAGAGACCCAGTACTTC	CASNSRDRDGETQYF
18	TRBV7-6	many	.	TRBJ1-4	TGTGCCAGCAGCTTACGGCCCGGAGGGAGTGCAACTAATGAAAAACTGTTTTTT	CASSLRPGGSATNEKLFF
15	TRBV25-1	many	.	TRBJ2-7	TGTGCCAGCAGTGGGGTGGACAGATACTACGGCGAGCAGTACTTC	CASSGVDRYYGEQYF
13	TRBV6-6	few	TRBD1	TRBJ2-7	TGTGCCAGCAGCCAAAACAGGGGGGAAGAGCAGTACTTC	CASSQNRGEEQYF
12	TRBV5-4	few	TRBD1	TRBJ2-7	TGTGCCAGCAGCTGGACAGGGTCTGAGCAGTACTTC	CASSWTGSEQYF
18	TRBV19	.	TRBD2	TRBJ2-7	TGTGCCAGTAGTATTCAGATCGCTAGCGGGACCAGGGGGTACGAGCAGTACTTC	CASSIQIASGTRGYEQYF
14	TRBV27	.	TRBD1	TRBJ1-2	TGTGCCAGCAGTTCGAGGACAGGTACCTATGGCTACACCTTC	CASSSRTGTYGYTF
15	TRBV5-1	few	.	TRBJ2-3	TGCGCCAGCAGCTTGGCAGGGTTCAGCACAGATACGCAGTATTTT	CASSLAGFSTDTQYF
13	TRBV19	few	.	TRBJ1-2	TGTGCCAGTAGCCAGTCTTGGGACTATGGCTACACCTTC	CASSQSWDYGYTF
12	TRBV10-3	many	.	TRBJ2-1	TGTGCCATCAGTGCCGAGGGAAATGAGCAGTTCTTC	CAISAEGNEQFF
14	TRBV14	.	.	TRBJ2-5	TGTGCCAGCAGCCAACGCGCAGGGACAGAGACCCAGTACTTC	CASSQRAGTETQYF
15	TRBV7-9	many	TRBD2	TRBJ2-7	TGTGCCAGCGGTCAGACTAGCGGGAGTTCCTACGAGCAGTACTTC	CASGQTSGSSYEQYF
15	TRBV28	.	.	TRBJ2-1	TGTGCCAGCAGTTTACCCGGGACGTTGTACAATGAGCAGTTCTTC	CASSLPGTLYNEQFF
14	TRBV13	.	TRBD1	TRBJ1-2	TGTGCCAGCAGCCTGGACAGGGGGTATTATGGCTACACCTTC	CASSLDRGYYGYTF